This entry lists 23 T cell receptor beta chains sequenced from one sample in a study of early stage breast cancer tumors. The table came from immunoSEQ multiplex PCR; TCRdb's copy has only in-frame clones and leaves some out. The sample has about 72,000 clones; approximately 79% are singletons. The sample taken for sequencing was blood. These receptors came from a person between 60 and 69 years old with breast cancer.

The chain carries TRBV5-4 and TRBJ2-3; TRBD1 matches 8 bases. Unmatched junction bases numbered 8, after V lost 5 bases and J lost 0 bases. This CDR3 has 16 amino acids. Per the germline V gene, CDR1 is SGHNT and CDR2 is YYREEE (reference sequence). The CDR3 nucleotides read TGTGCCAGCAGTTGGGGCCGGGACAGGAGCACAGATACGCAGTATTTT. It codes for CASSWGRDRSTDTQYF.

This clone was counted a few times. The chain combines TRBV5-4 with TRBJ2-5, with D tentatively TRBD1 or TRBD2 (5 bases each). The CDR3 covers 13 residues. Trimming removed 2 bases at V and 4 bases at J, with 9 bases between. CDR1 is SGHNT, CDR2 YYREEE, per germline (reference sequence). The CDR3 loop reads CASSFPGRETQYF. CDR3 DNA sequence: TGTGCCAGCAGCTTTCCAGGGAGAGAGACCCAGTACTTC. The full variable domain, its missing parts supplied by reference TRBV5-4 and TRBJ2-5, is ETGVTQSPTHLIKTRGQQVTLRCSSQSGHNTVSWYQQALGQGPQFIFQYYREEENGRGNFPPRFSGLQFPNYSSELNVNALELDDSALYLCASSFPGRETQYFGPGTRLLVL.

The rearrangement links TRBV5-4 to TRBJ2-1, with D perhaps matching TRBD2 (6 bases). The CDR3 is made up of 17 amino acids. Germline assignment: CDR1 SGHNT and CDR2 YYREEE (reference sequence). Trimming cost V 1 base and J 8 bases, with 22 bases left between them. CDR3 residues: CASSLTGASSFFDEQFF. In nucleotides, the CDR3 is TGTGCCAGCAGCTTGACGGGAGCTTCTTCATTTTTCGATGAGCAGTTCTTC.

This CDR3 is CASSVYTSNTGELFF. CDR3 nucleotides: TGTGCCAGCAGCGTGTACACCTCGAACACCGGGGAGCTGTTTTTT. This chain connects TRBV9 to TRBJ2-2, with no clear D. Germline lookup yields CDR1 SGDLS and CDR2 YYNGEE. Between the trimmed V and J ends, which lost 2 bases and 0 bases, there was a span of 8 bases. The CDR3 extends over 15 amino acids.

The chain carries TRBV5-1 and TRBJ1-5, with D tentatively TRBD1 (5 bases). The length of the CDR3 is 14 residues. The germline V gene has CDR1 SGHRS and CDR2 YFSETQ. Trimming pared 4 bases from V and 4 bases from J, leaving 12 bases between. CDR3 sequence reads: CASSAGTANQPQHF. The CDR3 DNA reads as TGCGCCAGCAGCGCCGGGACGGCAAATCAGCCCCAGCATTTT.

The gene calls are TRBV6-5 and TRBJ2-2; the D gene could be TRBD1 or TRBD2 (7 bases each). The length of the CDR3 is 16 residues. V was pared by 2 bases and J by 5 bases, with 15 bases between. Germline values: CDR1 MNHEY, CDR2 SVGAGI. The CDR3 sequence: CASSYQGGVFTGELFF. Here the CDR3 DNA reads TGTGCCAGCAGTTACCAGGGGGGGGTTTTTACCGGGGAGCTGTTTTTT.

The chain has TRBV28 and TRBJ1-5, with D possibly being TRBD1 (6 bases). Trimming pared 8 bases from V and 5 bases from J, leaving 16 bases between. The germline CDR1 and CDR2 sequences are MDHEN and SYDVKM. The CDR3 runs 14 residues. The DNA for the CDR3 is TGTGCCAGCTTGGGGGGGGCGGATTATCAGCCCCAGCATTTT. The encoded protein is CASLGGADYQPQHF.

The V call is TRBV15, the J call TRBJ1-5, with TRBD1 matching 7 bases. J was trimmed by 6 bases and V by 2 bases; bases with no gene match: 7. This CDR3 has 15 residues. CDR1 and CDR2 from the germline V gene are LNHNV and YYDKDF (reference sequence). The CDR3 bases are TGTGCCACCAGCAGACCAGGGGGAAGCTCTCAGCCCCAGCATTTT. The encoded protein is CATSRPGGSSQPQHF.

This clone was seen a few times. The chain employs TRBV10-1 and TRBJ2-1; perhaps TRBD2 as D (5 bases). This CDR3 region has 19 residues. CDR1 and CDR2 (germline): WNHNN, SYGVQD (reference sequence). V lost 0 bases and J lost 0, with 18 bases in between. CDR3 in amino acids: CASSESLKRRLSSYNEQFF. The CDR3 coding sequence is TGCGCCAGCAGTGAGTCATTGAAGCGGAGACTTAGCTCCTACAATGAGCAGTTCTTC.

This chain uses TRBV6-6 with TRBJ2-2; D might be TRBD2 (5 bases). Germline CDR1 MNHNY, CDR2 SVGAGI (reference sequence). This CDR3 contains 13 residues. Deletions cut 6 bases from V and 4 bases from J, with 9 bases between. CDR3 nucleotide sequence: TGTGCCAGCAGCGGGGAAGGCACCGGGGAGCTGTTTTTT. Amino acids: CASSGEGTGELFF.

The V and J genes are TRBV5-4 and TRBJ2-4; D perhaps matches TRBD1 (6 bases). The V gene lost 0 bases and the J gene lost 6 bases, with 19 bases spanning the gap. In germline, CDR1 is SGHNT, CDR2 YYREEE (reference sequence). The CDR3 has 17 residues. Here the CDR3 DNA reads TGTGCCAGCAGCTTGGGGGACACCAGTCCTTCCGGAAACATTCAGTACTTC. This gives the protein CASSLGDTSPSGNIQYF.

The chain couples TRBV2 to TRBJ1-1; 11 nucleotides align to TRBD1. This CDR3 has 13 amino acids. Per the germline V gene, CDR1 is SNHLY and CDR2 is FYNNEI. J lost 7 bases, V lost 6 bases, and 4 bases had no gene match. This chain's CDR3 is CASRGTGGDEAFF. In DNA, the CDR3 is TGTGCCAGCAGAGGGACAGGGGGAGATGAAGCTTTCTTT. The full variable domain, its missing parts supplied by reference TRBV2 and TRBJ1-1, is EPEVTQTPSHQVTQMGQEVILRCVPISNHLYFYWYRQILGQKVEFLVSFYNNEISEKSEIFDDQFSVERPDGSNFTLKIRSTKLEDSAMYFCASRGTGGDEAFFGQGTRLTVV.

The V gene is TRBV18, the J gene TRBJ1-1; tentatively, D is TRBD1 (6 bases). The CDR3 is 15 residues long. Germline V gene lookup returns CDR1 KGHSH and CDR2 LQKENI. V was cut by 0 bases and J by 3 bases, with 11 bases left in between. CDR3 protein: CASSPPNRVYTEAFF. CDR3 in DNA: TGTGCCAGCTCACCACCGAACAGGGTATACACTGAAGCTTTCTTT.

The rearrangement uses TRBV5-1 and TRBJ2-2; tentatively, D is TRBD2 (6 bases). V was shortened by 0 bases and J by 5 bases, with 17 bases between the two germline ends. This CDR3 is built from 17 residues. Looked up from germline, CDR1 is SGHRS and CDR2 is YFSETQ. CDR3 DNA sequence: TGCGCCAGCAGCTTGGCCCCTGCCGGGAGAGTTACCGGGGAGCTGTTTTTT. It codes for CASSLAPAGRVTGELFF.

The chain has TRBV27 and TRBJ1-4; D call uncertain. CDR1 and CDR2 from the germline V gene are MNHEY and SMNVEV (reference sequence). Trimming removed 3 bases at V and 5 bases at J, with 10 bases between. This CDR3 is built from 14 residues. The CDR3 sequence is CASSLLGKNEKLFF. The CDR3 region has the DNA TGTGCCAGCAGTTTGTTGGGGAAAAATGAAAAACTGTTTTTT.

The V and J genes are TRBV4-3 and TRBJ2-3; the match to TRBD1 covers 11 bases. Germline CDR1 reads LGHNA; CDR2 reads YSLEER. This CDR3 spans 16 amino acids. The junction had 2 bases not matched to a gene; V was cut back by 1 base and J by 2 bases. CDR3 DNA: TGCGCCAGCAGCCAAGGGGACAGGGGGTTCACAGATACGCAGTATTTT. Translation gives CASSQGDRGFTDTQYF.

The V gene is TRBV7-9, the J gene TRBJ2-4; the D is unclear. CDR1 is SEHNR, CDR2 FQNEAQ, per germline (reference sequence). This CDR3 is built from 15 residues. The V and J ends lost 0 bases and 7 bases respectively, with 13 bases between them. The CDR3 is CASSLARTEDNIQYF. CDR3 DNA: TGTGCCAGCAGCTTAGCCCGTACCGAGGATAACATTCAGTACTTC.

The chain carries TRBV30 and TRBJ1-3, with 7 bases identical to TRBD1. The CDR3 is 16 amino acids. Per germline, CDR1 GTSNPN and CDR2 SVGIG (reference sequence). The trim removed 3 bases at V and 0 bases at J, leaving 8 bases unmatched. CDR3 loop: CAWSPSGGVSGNTIYF. The CDR3 nucleotides read TGTGCCTGGAGCCCTTCAGGGGGAGTCTCTGGAAACACCATATATTTT.

The genes are TRBV6-6 and TRBJ2-7, with a possible D match to TRBD1 (6 bases). Per germline, CDR1 MNHNY and CDR2 SVGAGI (reference sequence). The CDR3 consists of 12 residues. V was cut by 7 bases and J by 1 base, with 8 bases left in between. The CDR3 reads CASKGVSYEQYF. The CDR3 DNA reads TGTGCCAGCAAGGGGGTGTCCTACGAGCAGTACTTC.

The chain employs TRBV18 and TRBJ2-1; 11 bases match TRBD2. Germline CDR1 and CDR2: KGHSH and LQKENI. Trimming removed 3 bases from V and 6 bases from J; junction bases left unmatched: 7. CDR3 length equals 16 residues. CDR3 in DNA: TGTGCCAGCTCACCGAGTCTAGCGGGAGGTCCCAATGAGCAGTTCTTC. Translating it yields CASSPSLAGGPNEQFF.

The chain couples TRBV2 to TRBJ2-3; D not certain. V lost 7 bases and J 4 bases, leaving 15 bases between the germline ends. CDR3 length: 14 residues. Germline values: CDR1 SNHLY, CDR2 FYNNEI. The CDR3 loop reads CASIRGLLADTQYF. In nucleotides, the CDR3 is TGTGCCAGCATACGCGGATTACTGGCAGATACGCAGTATTTT.

V is TRBV11-2 and J is TRBJ2-1; 7 bases fit TRBD2. Trimming took 6 bases from V and 7 from J; bases not matched to a gene: 12. The V gene's germline CDR1 is SGHAT and CDR2 FQNNGV. The CDR3 runs 15 residues. CDR3 DNA sequence: TGTGCCAGCAGTCCGGTCGGGACTACGGGAAATGAGCAGTTCTTC. It yields the protein CASSPVGTTGNEQFF.

This chain connects TRBV5-4 to TRBJ1-1; D is undetermined. Trimming stripped 4 bases from V and 7 bases from J, with 14 bases between. Germline CDR1 and CDR2: SGHNT and YYREEE (reference sequence). The CDR3 extends over 13 amino acids. As DNA, the CDR3 is TGTGCCAGCAGCCCCAGGAGGGAGATTGAAGCTTTCTTT. Its translation is CASSPRREIEAFF. Drawing the rest from reference TRBV5-4 and TRBJ1-1, the complete variable domain is ETGVTQSPTHLIKTRGQQVTLRCSSQSGHNTVSWYQQALGQGPQFIFQYYREEENGRGNFPPRFSGLQFPNYSSELNVNALELDDSALYLCASSPRREIEAFFGQGTRLTVV.